What follows are 25 T cell receptor beta chains derived from one specimen sequenced in a study of T cell responses to AZD1222 COVID-19 vaccine. Assay: immunoSEQ multiplex PCR; the TCRdb copy retains only in-frame clones and omits some. The table lists 90,000 to 120,000 clones, around nine tenths of them singletons, with around 6.6% in the top ten. Sequenced here: peripheral blood, sampled 28 days after the second AZD1222 dose. The receptor set was obtained from an adult who received the AZD1222 COVID-19 vaccine.

This clone was seen a handful of times. This chain links TRBV13 with TRBJ2-7; TRBD1 might be the D (5 bases). V lost 5 bases, J lost 4 bases, and 9 bases lay in between. CDR1 and CDR2 from the germline V gene are PRHDT and FYEKMQ (reference sequence). The CDR3 is made up of 12 amino acids. The CDR3 DNA follows: TGTGCCAGCAGCCCAGGACATTACGAGCAGTACTTC. Protein sequence: CASSPGHYEQYF.

The chain has TRBV4-2 and TRBJ2-3, with TRBD2 matching 8 bases. The V and J ends lost 1 base and 0 bases, in that order; junction bases with no gene match: 3. The CDR3 sequence is 16 residues long. The germline gives CDR1 LGHNA, CDR2 YNFKEQ. CDR3 sequence (DNA): TGTGCCAGCAGCCAAGCGCGCGGGGGGAGCACAGATACGCAGTATTTT. This codes for CASSQARGGSTDTQYF.

This clone was counted a single time. V and J are TRBV28 and TRBJ1-6, with 7 bases fitting TRBD1. J lost 0 bases, V lost 6 bases, and 11 bases had no gene match. The germline V gene encodes CDR1 MDHEN and CDR2 SYDVKM. The CDR3 runs 18 residues. For the CDR3, the DNA is TGTGCCAGCAGCCAGTTAGGACAGGAAAGCTCCTATAATTCACCCCTCCACTTT. It encodes CASSQLGQESSYNSPLHF.

This clone has only one observation. The rearrangement links TRBV7-6 to TRBJ2-2; a possible D gene is TRBD2 (6 bases). Trimming removed 7 bases from V and 1 base from J, with 7 bases in between. Germline CDR1 is SGHVS and CDR2 is FNYEAQ. This CDR3 contains 13 residues. In nucleotides, the CDR3 is TGTGCCAGCACGGAGGGGAACACCGGGGAGCTGTTTTTT. Translation gives CASTEGNTGELFF. Combining the CDR3 with reference TRBV7-6 and TRBJ2-2 gives the whole variable domain GAGVSQSPRYKVTKRGQDVALRCDPISGHVSLYWYRQALGQGPEFLTYFNYEAQQDKSGLPNDRFSAERPEGSISTLTIQRTEQRDSAMYRCASTEGNTGELFFGEGSRLTVL.

The gene calls are TRBV19 and TRBJ1-6; D is ambiguous. With 5 bases removed from V and 4 bases from J, the gap between germline ends came to 15 bases. CDR3 length equals 16 residues. Germline-derived CDR1 and CDR2 are LNHDA and SQIVND (reference sequence). The DNA for the CDR3 is TGTGCCAGTAGTCCTCGGACGGACTCTTATAATTCACCCCTCCACTTT. Its translation is CASSPRTDSYNSPLHF. The variable domain in full, with the rest retrieved from reference TRBV19 and TRBJ1-6, is DGGITQSPKYLFRKEGQNVTLSCEQNLNHDAMYWYRQDPGQGLRLIYYSQIVNDFQKGDIAEGYSVSREKKESFPLTVTSAQKNPTAFYLCASSPRTDSYNSPLHFGNGTRLTVT.

The chain uses TRBV5-8 and TRBJ2-5; 8 positions agree with TRBD1. V trimming: 3 bases; J trimming: 2 bases; junction bases outside the gene matches: 6. There are 15 residues in the CDR3. CDR1 SGHTS and CDR2 YDEGEE come from the germline V gene. CDR3 residues: CASSSRRGRQETQYF. Written as DNA, the CDR3 is TGTGCCAGCAGCTCCCGCAGGGGGCGGCAAGAGACCCAGTACTTC.

The chain is built from TRBV5-4 and TRBJ1-1; maybe TRBD1 (5 bases). The CDR3 runs 14 residues. Germline V CDR1 and CDR2: SGHNT, YYREEE (reference sequence). Trimming took off 1 base at V and 4 bases at J, with 11 bases between the two ends. In DNA form, the CDR3 reads TGTGCCAGCAGCTTGCTCGGGGGGGGCACTGAAGCTTTCTTT. Translated: CASSLLGGGTEAFF.

This sequence joins TRBV12-3 or TRBV12-4 and TRBJ2-2; TRBD2 is a possible D gene (6 bases). The CDR3 has 13 amino acids. The V gene lost 7 bases and the J gene lost 6 bases, with 12 bases spanning the gap. This CDR3 reads CASKLEGPGELFF. CDR3 in DNA: TGTGCCAGCAAACTGGAGGGCCCCGGGGAGCTGTTTTTT.

In its sample, this clone was seen a few times. CDR3 amino acids: CASRTDSLYGYTF. The CDR3 DNA follows: TGTGCCAGCAGAACAGACAGTCTCTATGGCTACACCTTC. The genes are TRBV28 and TRBJ1-2, with a weak D call TRBD1 (5 bases). This CDR3 region has 13 residues. CDR1 is MDHEN and CDR2 is SYDVKM in the germline V gene. Trimming cost V 6 bases and J 4 bases, with 12 bases left between them.

This chain joins TRBV6-6 and TRBJ1-1, with a tentative D call TRBD1 (5 bases). Between the trimmed V and J ends, which lost 0 bases and 0 bases, there was a span of 8 bases. This CDR3 spans 15 amino acids. Germline V lookup: CDR1 MNHNY, CDR2 SVGAGI (reference sequence). Written as DNA, the CDR3 is TGTGCCAGCAGTTACTCCTCGGGGCTGAACACTGAAGCTTTCTTT. Translation: CASSYSSGLNTEAFF.

The chain uses TRBV11-2 and TRBJ2-3; the D gene is possibly TRBD2 (6 bases). Germline V gives CDR1 SGHAT, CDR2 FQNNGV. The CDR3 runs 14 residues. V dropped 5 bases and J dropped 4 bases, with 13 bases sitting between them. CDR3 protein: CASSPISGADTQYF. CDR3 DNA sequence: TGTGCCAGCAGCCCGATTAGCGGCGCAGATACGCAGTATTTT. Combining the CDR3 with reference TRBV11-2 and TRBJ2-3 gives the whole variable domain EAGVAQSPRYKIIEKRQSVAFWCNPISGHATLYWYQQILGQGPKLLIQFQNNGVVDDSQLPKDRFSAERLKGVDSTLKIQPAKLEDSAVYLCASSPISGADTQYFGPGTRLTVL.

The chain has TRBV5-1 and TRBJ1-1, with a tentative D call TRBD1 (6 bases). CDR3 length: 14 amino acids. Trimming removed 4 bases at V and 6 bases at J, with 16 bases between. Germline V CDR1 and CDR2: SGHRS, YFSETQ. Written as DNA, the CDR3 is TGCGCCAGCAGCCTGGCCGGGTCAGGGGCTGAAGCTTTCTTT. Translating gives CASSLAGSGAEAFF.

V gene TRBV27 combines with J gene TRBJ1-2; D possibly corresponds to TRBD1 (6 bases). CDR1 and CDR2 (germline): MNHEY, SMNVEV (reference sequence). CDR3 length: 13 residues. V was cut by 2 bases and J by 9 bases, with 13 bases left in between. CDR3 nucleotides: TGTGCCAGCAGTTTAAGGGGGGCGCGAAGCTACACCTTC. Protein: CASSLRGARSYTF.

This clone has a single count. The V call is TRBV2, the J call TRBJ1-2; D is perhaps TRBD1 (5 bases). V dropped 7 bases and J dropped 5 bases, with 17 bases sitting between them. The V gene's germline CDR1 is SNHLY and CDR2 FYNNEI. CDR3 length equals 14 residues. The CDR3 coding sequence is TGTGCCAGCACCTTGGGGGGGAGATCATATGGCTACACCTTC. Encoded protein: CASTLGGRSYGYTF. Looking up the rest from reference TRBV2 and TRBJ1-2 gives the full variable domain: EPEVTQTPSHQVTQMGQEVILRCVPISNHLYFYWYRQILGQKVEFLVSFYNNEISEKSEIFDDQFSVERPDGSNFTLKIRSTKLEDSAMYFCASTLGGRSYGYTFGSGTRLTVV.

The chain uses TRBV27 and TRBJ2-5, with D unclear. The V end was cut by 7 bases, the J end by 5 bases, with 8 bases between. Germline V gene lookup returns CDR1 MNHEY and CDR2 SMNVEV (reference sequence). This CDR3 contains 11 residues. CDR3 amino acids: CASTLGETQYF. Here the CDR3 DNA reads TGTGCCAGCACCCTCGGGGAGACCCAGTACTTC.

V is TRBV13 and J is TRBJ2-7; no reliable D call. V dropped 5 bases and J dropped 3 bases, with 8 bases sitting between them. The CDR3 is 12 amino acids. Looked up from germline, CDR1 is PRHDT and CDR2 is FYEKMQ (reference sequence). The CDR3 sequence: CASSPDGYEQYF. CDR3 sequence (DNA): TGTGCCAGCAGCCCGGACGGCTACGAGCAGTACTTC.

The chain recombines TRBV6-5 with TRBJ1-6; no clear D. The CDR3 runs to 13 residues. From germline, CDR1 is MNHEY and CDR2 SVGAGI. Trimming took 6 bases from V and 10 from J, leaving 13 bases between them. The CDR3 region is CASSPLGKSPLHF. CDR3 coding DNA: TGTGCCAGCAGCCCACTTGGGAAATCACCCCTCCACTTT.

In this sample, this clone turned up once. The gene calls are TRBV27 and TRBJ2-7; 9 bases map to TRBD1. The CDR3 sequence is 15 residues long. Germline CDR1 is MNHEY and CDR2 is SMNVEV (reference sequence). The trim removed 0 bases at V and 3 bases at J, leaving 3 bases unmatched. Written as DNA, the CDR3 is TGTGCCAGCAGTTTATCCCCGGGACAGGGCTACGAGCAGTACTTC. It translates to CASSLSPGQGYEQYF.

This clone came up once. The chain carries TRBV10-3 and TRBJ2-1; D unclear. Germline CDR1 ENHRY, CDR2 SYGVKD. The CDR3 has 13 amino acids. V dropped 4 bases and J dropped 6 bases, with 10 bases sitting between them. This CDR3 reads CAISGGVGNEQFF. DNA for the CDR3: TGTGCCATCAGTGGCGGAGTAGGCAATGAGCAGTTCTTC.

The J gene is TRBJ2-1, the V gene TRBV5-1; weak D call: TRBD2 (6 bases). The CDR3 runs 13 residues. Germline CDR1 reads SGHRS; CDR2 reads YFSETQ. V lost 7 bases, J lost 6 bases, and 14 bases lay in between. CDR3 coding DNA: TGCGCCAGCCGGTGGGGGGAGTTCAATGAGCAGTTCTTC. It translates to CASRWGEFNEQFF.

The rearrangement links TRBV11-2 to TRBJ2-1; D ambiguous. Trimming cost V 6 bases and J 8 bases, with 17 bases left between them. In germline, CDR1 is SGHAT, CDR2 FQNNGV. CDR3 length: 14 residues. The CDR3 coding sequence is TGTGCCAGCAGTTTCGGGTATGGATTCGATGAGCAGTTCTTC. It specifies CASSFGYGFDEQFF.

This chain uses TRBV5-1 with TRBJ2-6, with 8 positions matching TRBD1. The CDR3 consists of 14 residues. From germline, CDR1 is SGHRS and CDR2 YFSETQ. J gave up 12 bases and V 1 base, and 6 bases lay outside the gene matches. The CDR3 sequence is CASSLWQGAPVLTF. The CDR3 DNA follows: TGCGCCAGCAGCTTGTGGCAGGGGGCCCCCGTCCTGACTTTC.

The V and J genes are TRBV6-5 and TRBJ1-2, with a weak D call TRBD1 (5 bases). V shed 0 bases and J shed 13 bases, with 18 bases lying between them. CDR3 length equals 14 residues. Germline CDR1 MNHEY, CDR2 SVGAGI. CDR3 DNA sequence: TGTGCCAGCAGTTACTCGGGGACCCTCCCACCCAGCACCTTC. As protein: CASSYSGTLPPSTF.

The rearrangement links TRBV6-5 to TRBJ2-1; TRBD1 aligns across 9 bases. The CDR3 totals 16 residues. CDR1 and CDR2 (germline): MNHEY, SVGAGI. The ends lost 0 bases at V and 3 bases at J; junction bases unmatched: 3. CDR3 sequence (DNA): TGTGCCAGCAGTTACTCAGCGACAGGGGGCTACAATGAGCAGTTCTTC. It is translated as CASSYSATGGYNEQFF.

This chain uses TRBV10-2 with TRBJ1-5; D may be TRBD1 (6 bases). This CDR3 has 16 residues. CDR1 and CDR2 from the germline V gene are WSHSY and SAAADI. The V end was cut by 3 bases, the J end by 6 bases, with 18 bases between. CDR3 in DNA: TGCGCCAGCAGTGACCCCCTCGGCAGGGGAAGTCAGCCCCAGCATTTT. It is translated as CASSDPLGRGSQPQHF.